These 18 T cell receptor beta chains came from one sample sequenced in a study of immune heterogeneity within non-small cell lung tumors. TCR beta CDR3 regions came from multiplex PCR with 32 forward V and 13 reverse J primers. TCRdb re-called the multiplex PCR reads with MiXCR, one entry per CDR3 protein. Of a few thousand distinct CDR3 sequences listed, roughly 18% were seen once; the top ten hold less than 4.5%. Template came from bulk tumor genomic DNA, at roughly 600 ng per sample. Each primary tumor yielded several biopsies, collected far apart from one another at surgery. Each patient presented with untreated, newly diagnosed non-small cell lung cancer and received curative surgery. Sequencing was done on a sample of lung tumor tissue. Receptors originate from a man aged 35-49 years with non-small cell lung cancer.

In its sample, this clonotype is medium-sized (0.01 to 0.1%). This chain links TRBV2 with TRBJ1-5; D is uncertain. V lost 3 bases and J 6 bases, leaving 9 bases between the germline ends. The CDR3 covers 13 residues. Looked up from germline, CDR1 is SNHLY and CDR2 is FYNNEI. The CDR3 DNA reads as TGTGCCAGCAGTGACCAAATGGGTCAGCCCCAGCATTTT. The encoded protein is CASSDQMGQPQHF.

By sample share, this clonotype is medium-sized. It is unclear where the CDR3 begins or ends on the DNA, so no DNA is shown, and the CDR3 is as TCRdb lists it. The V call is TRBV4-2, the J call TRBJ1-4; the tabulated D call, TRBD1, remains unverified against the DNA. Termini included, the CDR3 measures 16 amino acids. CDR1 is LGHNA, CDR2 YNFKEQ, per germline. CDR3 protein: CASSQDSGQGYEKLFF.

By sample fraction, this clonotype is medium-sized (0.01 to 0.1%). The chain joins TRBV27 to TRBJ2-5, with 9 bases lining up with TRBD1. Germline V gene sequence: CDR1 MNHEY, CDR2 SMNVEV (reference sequence). This CDR3 is 15 amino acids long. The V segment lost 6 bases and the J segment 5 bases; nucleotides outside the gene matches: 10. CDR3 amino acids: CASSPGTGYWETQYF. The CDR3 DNA reads as TGTGCCAGCAGCCCCGGGACAGGGTATTGGGAGACCCAGTACTTC.

This clonotype is categorized as medium-sized (0.01 to 0.1%). The CDR3 reads CASSPSQGRFQYF. The CDR3 DNA is TGTGCCAGCAGTCCCTCACAGGGTAGGTTCCAGTACTTC. This chain connects TRBV6-2 or TRBV6-3 to TRBJ2-7; a possible D gene is TRBD1 (6 bases). Germline V gene sequence: CDR1 MNHEY, CDR2 SVGEGT. This CDR3 is built from 13 residues. V lost 5 bases and J 10 bases, leaving 18 bases between the germline ends.

This clonotype is medium-sized within its sample. The rearrangement links TRBV6-2 or TRBV6-3 to TRBJ2-7; 11 nucleotides line up with TRBD2. The CDR3 spans 16 residues. CDR1 is MNHEY, CDR2 SVGEGT, per germline. Trimming took 5 bases from V and 6 from J; bases not matched to a gene: 12. The CDR3 here is CASSPLTSGRRIEQYF. CDR3 nucleotide sequence: TGTGCCAGCAGTCCGCTCACTAGCGGGAGAAGGATCGAGCAGTACTTC.

The genes are TRBV9 and TRBJ2-3; 9 nucleotides match TRBD1. Germline trimming cut 3 bases from V and 4 bases from J; bases unmatched to any gene: 6. This CDR3 is built from 15 residues. Germline values: CDR1 SGDLS, CDR2 YYNGEE. The CDR3 nucleotides read TGTGCCAGCAGCGCCTTCAGACAGGGGGCAGATACGCAGTATTTT. It is translated as CASSAFRQGADTQYF.

Comments on this clonotype: A much larger clonotype is one base distant, so this may be a read error. The CDR3: CAGSLQGYEQYF. CDR3 DNA sequence: TGTGCCGGCAGCTTACAGGGTTACGAGCAGTACTTC. The chain links TRBV7-2 to TRBJ2-7; TRBD1 is a possible D gene (6 bases). Germline CDR1 SGHTA, CDR2 FQGNSA. CDR3 length: 12 amino acids.

This rearrangement joins TRBV9 to TRBJ2-2, with D uncertain. The CDR3 sequence is 13 residues long. V was pared by 3 bases and J by 6 bases, with 9 bases between. CDR1 is SGDLS and CDR2 is YYNGEE in the germline V gene. The CDR3 sequence: CASSGLGSGELFF. In DNA, the CDR3 is TGTGCCAGCAGCGGATTAGGGTCCGGGGAGCTGTTTTTT.

This clonotype was seen at least ten times. The chain links TRBV10-3 to TRBJ1-1; the D gene is possibly TRBD1 (5 bases). Germline-derived CDR1 and CDR2 are ENHRY and SYGVKD. V was trimmed by 4 bases and J by 0 bases, leaving 12 bases between them. The CDR3 has 15 amino acids. The CDR3 bases are TGTGCCATCAGTGGGGGCAGGGATATGAACACTGAAGCTTTCTTT. Translated: CAISGGRDMNTEAFF.

On this clonotype: A junction boundary mismatches the germline segment, possibly from a read error. The chain is built from TRBV7-9 and TRBJ1-4; unclear D gene. In germline, CDR1 is SEHNR, CDR2 FQNEAQ (reference sequence). The CDR3 runs to 14 residues. CDR3 sequence: CASSLPGSNEKLLF. CDR3 DNA sequence: TGTGCCAGCAGCTTACCGGGGTCTAATGAAAAACTGCTTTTT.

This clonotype was observed a few times. A read error may explain this, as a much larger clone is one base away. The chain is built from TRBV5-1 and TRBJ1-2, with D unresolved. This CDR3 has 13 amino acids. Germline V gives CDR1 SGHRS, CDR2 YFSETQ. V was clipped by 7 bases and J by 4 bases, with 14 bases between them. The CDR3 DNA sequence: TGCGCCAGCGCCGCCAGACCTTCCTATGGCTACACCTTC. Residues: CASAARPSYGYTF.

This clonotype was detected ten times or more. V and J are TRBV6-1 and TRBJ2-7; unclear D gene. V was clipped by 8 bases and J by 5 bases, with 13 bases between them. The CDR3 totals 12 residues. From germline, CDR1 is MNHNS and CDR2 SASEGT. The CDR3 is CASGPGLHEQYF. CDR3 in DNA: TGTGCCAGCGGTCCAGGCCTCCACGAGCAGTACTTC.

By proportion, this clonotype is medium-sized. The chain recombines TRBV28 with TRBJ1-5; 8 bases line up with TRBD1. This CDR3 is built from 17 residues. Per the germline V gene, CDR1 is MDHEN and CDR2 is SYDVKM. J gave up 6 bases and V 5 bases, and 15 bases lay outside the gene matches. CDR3 sequence reads: CASSTGRGLLGRQPQHF. CDR3 DNA sequence: TGTGCCAGCAGTACGGGCAGGGGGCTATTAGGTCGTCAGCCCCAGCATTTT.

This clonotype was observed a few times. The chain links TRBV6-2 or TRBV6-3 to TRBJ2-5, with 13 positions matching TRBD2. V gave up 6 bases and J gave up 4 bases; unmatched junction bases: 2. Germline V gene data show CDR1 as MNHEY and CDR2 as SVGEGT. The CDR3 has 14 amino acids. The CDR3 nucleotides are TGTGCCAGCAGGAGACTAGCGGGGGGAGAGACCCAGTACTTC. Protein: CASRRLAGGETQYF.

This clonotype was counted once. Relative to the germline gene, one junction end is altered; a read error may explain this. The chain links TRBV12-3 or TRBV12-4 to TRBJ1-2; D gene ambiguous. CDR3 length: 12 amino acids. The DNA of the CDR3 is TGTTCCAGCAGTCTGGGAGACTATGGCTACACCTTC. It is translated as CSSSLGDYGYTF.

This clonotype is labeled medium-sized. The rearrangement links TRBV6-1 to TRBJ1-6; no definite D call. Germline CDR1 reads MNHNS; CDR2 reads SASEGT. The CDR3 contains 14 residues. V lost 6 bases and J 9 bases, leaving 15 bases between the germline ends. CDR3 residues: CASSESGSSSPLHF. CDR3 nucleotides: TGTGCCAGCAGCGAGTCGGGTTCATCTTCACCCCTCCACTTT.

This clonotype counts as medium-sized. Relative to the germline gene, one junction end is altered; a read error may explain this. V is TRBV20-1 and J is TRBJ1-5; D is possibly TRBD1 (6 bases). Germline CDR1 reads DFQATT; CDR2 reads SNEGSKA (reference sequence). There are 14 residues in the CDR3. The CDR3 here is CSASQQGSPGGGNF. The CDR3 DNA sequence: TGCAGTGCCAGCCAACAGGGCTCGCCGGGCGGCGGGAATTTT.

Sample share makes this clonotype medium-sized. The chain is built from TRBV19 and TRBJ1-5; tentative D call: TRBD1 (5 bases). The CDR3 is 14 amino acids. V lost 1 base, J lost 4 bases, and 8 bases lay in between. Germline CDR1 reads LNHDA; CDR2 reads SQIVND (reference sequence). The CDR3 sequence: CASSIVSGNQPQHF. The CDR3 bases are TGTGCCAGTAGTATAGTTTCAGGGAATCAGCCCCAGCATTTT.